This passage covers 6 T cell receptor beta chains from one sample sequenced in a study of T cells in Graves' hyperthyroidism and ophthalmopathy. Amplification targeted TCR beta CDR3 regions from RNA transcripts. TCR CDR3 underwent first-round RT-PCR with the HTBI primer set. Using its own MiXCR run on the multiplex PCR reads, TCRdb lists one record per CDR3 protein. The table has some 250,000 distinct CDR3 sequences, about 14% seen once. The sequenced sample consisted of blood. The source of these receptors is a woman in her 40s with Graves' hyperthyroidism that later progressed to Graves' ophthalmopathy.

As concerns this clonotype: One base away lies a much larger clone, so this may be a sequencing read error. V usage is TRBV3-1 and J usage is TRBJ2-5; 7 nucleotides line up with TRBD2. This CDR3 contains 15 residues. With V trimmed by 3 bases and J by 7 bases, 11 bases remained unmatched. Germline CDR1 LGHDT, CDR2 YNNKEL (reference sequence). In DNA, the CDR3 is TGTGCCAGCAGCCATTACTCCGCGGGAGTAGTGACCCAGTACTTC. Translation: CASSHYSAGVVTQYF.

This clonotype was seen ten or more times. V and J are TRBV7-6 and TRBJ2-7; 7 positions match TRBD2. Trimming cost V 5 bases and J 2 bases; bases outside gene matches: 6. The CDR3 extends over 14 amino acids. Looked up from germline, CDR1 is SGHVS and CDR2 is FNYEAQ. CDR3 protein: CASSSGMGPYEQYF. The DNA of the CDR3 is TGTGCCAGCAGCAGCGGGATGGGTCCCTACGAGCAGTACTTC.

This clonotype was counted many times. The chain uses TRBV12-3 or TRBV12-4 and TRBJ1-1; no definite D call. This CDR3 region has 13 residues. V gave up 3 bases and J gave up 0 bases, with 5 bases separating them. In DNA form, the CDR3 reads TGTGCCAGCAGTTTTTTACTGAACACTGAAGCTTTCTTT. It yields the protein CASSFLLNTEAFF.

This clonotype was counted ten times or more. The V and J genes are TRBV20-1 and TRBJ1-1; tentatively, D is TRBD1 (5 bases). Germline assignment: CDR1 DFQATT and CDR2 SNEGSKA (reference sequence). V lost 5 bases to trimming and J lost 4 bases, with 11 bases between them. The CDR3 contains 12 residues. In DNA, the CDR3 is TGCAGTGCTGTATCCGGGGGCACTGAAGCTTTCTTT. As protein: CSAVSGGTEAFF.

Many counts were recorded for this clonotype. CDR3 amino acids: CSTCMGASADTQYF. The CDR3 DNA reads TGCAGCACCTGTATGGGGGCGAGCGCAGATACGCAGTATTTT. This sequence joins TRBV29-1 and TRBJ2-3; possible D gene TRBD1, 6 bases. The CDR3 totals 14 residues. The V gene's germline CDR1 is SQVTM and CDR2 ANQGSEA. Trimming stripped 8 bases from V and 4 bases from J, with 19 bases between.

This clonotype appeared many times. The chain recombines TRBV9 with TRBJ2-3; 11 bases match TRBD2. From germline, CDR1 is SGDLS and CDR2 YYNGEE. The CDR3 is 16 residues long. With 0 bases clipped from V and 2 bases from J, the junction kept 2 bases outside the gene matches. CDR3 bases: TGTGCCAGCAGCGTAGTAGCGGGAGGGGACACAGATACGCAGTATTTT. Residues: CASSVVAGGDTDTQYF.